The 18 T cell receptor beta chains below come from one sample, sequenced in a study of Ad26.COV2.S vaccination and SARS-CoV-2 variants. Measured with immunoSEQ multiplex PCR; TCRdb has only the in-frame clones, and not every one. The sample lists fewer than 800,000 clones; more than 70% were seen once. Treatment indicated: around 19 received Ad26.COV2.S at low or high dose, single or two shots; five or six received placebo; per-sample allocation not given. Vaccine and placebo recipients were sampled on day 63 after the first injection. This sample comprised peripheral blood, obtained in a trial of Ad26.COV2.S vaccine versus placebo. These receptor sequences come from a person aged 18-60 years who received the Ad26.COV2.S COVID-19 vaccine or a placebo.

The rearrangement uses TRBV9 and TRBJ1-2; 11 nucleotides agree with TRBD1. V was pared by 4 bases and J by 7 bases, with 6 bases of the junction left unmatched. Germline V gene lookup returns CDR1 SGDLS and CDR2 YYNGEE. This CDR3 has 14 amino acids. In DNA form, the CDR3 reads TGTGCCAGCAGCCTCGGGACAGGGGGAGGTGGCTACACCTTC. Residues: CASSLGTGGGGYTF.

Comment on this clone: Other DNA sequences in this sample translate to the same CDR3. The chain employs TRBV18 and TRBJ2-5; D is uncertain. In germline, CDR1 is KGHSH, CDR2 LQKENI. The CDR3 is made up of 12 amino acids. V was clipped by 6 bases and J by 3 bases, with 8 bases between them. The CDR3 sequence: CASSPTEETQYF. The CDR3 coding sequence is TGTGCCAGCTCGCCAACGGAAGAGACCCAGTACTTC.

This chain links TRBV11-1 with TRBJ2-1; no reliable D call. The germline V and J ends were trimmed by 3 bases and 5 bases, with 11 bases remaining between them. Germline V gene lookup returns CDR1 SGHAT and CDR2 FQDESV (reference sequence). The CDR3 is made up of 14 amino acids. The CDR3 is CASSFSPRDNEQFF. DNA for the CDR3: TGTGCCAGCAGCTTTAGCCCCCGGGACAATGAGCAGTTCTTC.

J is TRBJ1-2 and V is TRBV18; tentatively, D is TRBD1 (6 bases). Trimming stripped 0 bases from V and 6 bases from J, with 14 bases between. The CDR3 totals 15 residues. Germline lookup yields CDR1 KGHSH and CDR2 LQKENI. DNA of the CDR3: TGTGCCAGCTCACCACCGATAACAGGGATTCATGGCTACACCTTC. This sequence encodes CASSPPITGIHGYTF.

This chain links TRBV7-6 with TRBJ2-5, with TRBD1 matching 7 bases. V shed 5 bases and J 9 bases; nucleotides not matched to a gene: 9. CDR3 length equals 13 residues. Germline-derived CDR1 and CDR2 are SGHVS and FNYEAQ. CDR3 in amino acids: CASSPWTGKSQYF. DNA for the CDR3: TGTGCCAGCAGCCCCTGGACAGGAAAGTCCCAGTACTTC.

The CDR3 DNA reads as TGTGCCAGCAGTGGGACAGGGGTCGACATTCAGTACTTC. This sequence encodes CASSGTGVDIQYF. The chain has TRBV25-1 and TRBJ2-4; 9 positions agree with TRBD1. Looked up from germline, CDR1 is MGHDK and CDR2 is SYGVNS. V was clipped by 4 bases and J by 8 bases; unmatched bases: 3. The CDR3 runs to 13 residues.

The CDR3, as DNA: TGTGCCACCAGTGGGGGACAGCACAATCAGCCCCAGCATTTT. The encoded protein is CATSGGQHNQPQHF. The V and J genes are TRBV24-1 and TRBJ1-5; 7 positions match TRBD1. Germline V lookup: CDR1 KGHDR, CDR2 SFDVKD. With V trimmed by 5 bases and J by 3 bases, 3 bases remained unmatched. This CDR3 has 14 residues.

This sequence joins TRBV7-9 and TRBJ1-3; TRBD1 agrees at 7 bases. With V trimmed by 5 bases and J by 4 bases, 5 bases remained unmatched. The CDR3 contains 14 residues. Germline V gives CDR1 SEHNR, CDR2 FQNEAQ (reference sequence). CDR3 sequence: CASSQTGLGNTIYF. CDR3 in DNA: TGTGCCAGCAGCCAGACAGGGTTGGGAAACACCATATATTTT. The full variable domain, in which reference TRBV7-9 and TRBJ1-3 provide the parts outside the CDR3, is DTGVSQNPRHKITKRGQNVTFRCDPISEHNRLYWYRQTLGQGPEFLTYFQNEAQLEKSRLLSDRFSAERPKGSFSTLEIQRTEQGDSAMYLCASSQTGLGNTIYFGEGSWLTVV.

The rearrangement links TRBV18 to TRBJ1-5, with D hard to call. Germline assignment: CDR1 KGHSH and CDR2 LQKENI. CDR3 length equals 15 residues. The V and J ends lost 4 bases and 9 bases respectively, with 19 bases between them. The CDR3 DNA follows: TGTGCCAGCTCACAATCTTGGGCCGACGATCCGCCCCAGCATTTT. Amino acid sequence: CASSQSWADDPPQHF.

The CDR3 spells CASSLAGGVQETQYF. CDR3 DNA: TGTGCCAGCAGCTTAGCGGGCGGGGTCCAAGAGACCCAGTACTTC. The chain employs TRBV7-2 and TRBJ2-5, with a tentative D call TRBD2 (6 bases). The CDR3 consists of 15 residues. Trimming shortened V by 0 bases and J by 1 base, and 9 bases separated the two germline ends. Germline values: CDR1 SGHTA, CDR2 FQGNSA.

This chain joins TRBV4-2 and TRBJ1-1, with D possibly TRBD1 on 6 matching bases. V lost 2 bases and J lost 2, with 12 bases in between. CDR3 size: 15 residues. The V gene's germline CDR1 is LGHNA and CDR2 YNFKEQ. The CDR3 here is CASSQQTGVNTEAFF. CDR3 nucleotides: TGTGCCAGCAGCCAACAGACAGGAGTCAACACTGAAGCTTTCTTT.

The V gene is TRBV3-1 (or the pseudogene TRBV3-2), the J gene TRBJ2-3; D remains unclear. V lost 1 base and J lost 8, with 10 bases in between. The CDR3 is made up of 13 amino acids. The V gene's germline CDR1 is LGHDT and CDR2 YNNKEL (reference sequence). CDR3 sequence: CASSQVETFTQYF. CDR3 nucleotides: TGTGCCAGCAGCCAAGTTGAGACCTTTACGCAGTATTTT.

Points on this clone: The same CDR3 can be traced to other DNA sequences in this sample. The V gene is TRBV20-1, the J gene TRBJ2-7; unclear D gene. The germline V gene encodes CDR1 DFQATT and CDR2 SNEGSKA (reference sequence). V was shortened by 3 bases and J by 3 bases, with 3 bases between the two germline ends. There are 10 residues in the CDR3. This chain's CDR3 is CSARNYEQYF. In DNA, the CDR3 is TGCAGTGCTAGGAACTACGAGCAGTACTTC.

This CDR3 reads CASSPGSGGANNEQFF. CDR3 bases: TGTGCCAGCAGCCCTGGGAGCGGGGGGGCTAACAATGAGCAGTTCTTC. This chain links TRBV5-5 with TRBJ2-1; 10 nucleotides line up with TRBD2. Losses at the gene ends were 4 bases for V and 5 bases for J; bases not matched to a gene: 9. Germline lookup yields CDR1 SGHKS and CDR2 YYEKEE (reference sequence). The CDR3 has 16 residues.

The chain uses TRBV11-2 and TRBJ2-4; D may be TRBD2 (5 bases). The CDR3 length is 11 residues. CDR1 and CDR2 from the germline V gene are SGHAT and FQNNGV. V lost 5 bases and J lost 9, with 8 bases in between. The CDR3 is CASSGGVIQYF. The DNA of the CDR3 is TGTGCCAGCAGCGGAGGCGTCATTCAGTACTTC.

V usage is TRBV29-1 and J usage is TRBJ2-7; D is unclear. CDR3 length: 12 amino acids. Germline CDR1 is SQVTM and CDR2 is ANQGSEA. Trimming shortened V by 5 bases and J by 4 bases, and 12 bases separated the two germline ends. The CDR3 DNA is TGCAGCGTTCTTGGGCCAAGGTACGAGCAGTACTTC. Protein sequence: CSVLGPRYEQYF.

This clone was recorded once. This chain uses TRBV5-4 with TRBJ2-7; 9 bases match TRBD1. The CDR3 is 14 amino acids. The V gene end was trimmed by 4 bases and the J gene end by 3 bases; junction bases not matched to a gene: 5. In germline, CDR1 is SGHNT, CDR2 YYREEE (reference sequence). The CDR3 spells CASSTPGQGYEQYF. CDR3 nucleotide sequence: TGTGCCAGCAGCACACCGGGACAGGGCTACGAGCAGTACTTC.

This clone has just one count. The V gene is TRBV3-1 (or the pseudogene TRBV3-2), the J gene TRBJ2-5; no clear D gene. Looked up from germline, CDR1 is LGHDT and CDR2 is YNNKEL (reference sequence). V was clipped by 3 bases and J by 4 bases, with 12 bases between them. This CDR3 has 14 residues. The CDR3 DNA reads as TGTGCCAGCAGCCACGCCCTAGTCGCAGAGACCCAGTACTTC. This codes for CASSHALVAETQYF.